This entry lists 23 T cell receptor beta chains sequenced from one sample in a study of blood T cell repertoires in COVID-19. TCRdb's copy holds only in-frame clones and misses some; the assay was immunoSEQ multiplex PCR. This sample has around 95,000 clones, with 70% to 80% found just once. Source material: peripheral blood. The receptor set was obtained from a man between 65 and 85 years old with active or convalescent COVID-19.

The chain recombines TRBV6-2 or TRBV6-3 with TRBJ2-1; no definite D call. The germline V gene has CDR1 MNHEY and CDR2 SVGEGT. V was trimmed by 2 bases and J by 3 bases, leaving 8 bases between them. The CDR3 consists of 14 residues. In DNA, the CDR3 is TGTGCCAGCAGTTACCAGGCTAACTACAATGAGCAGTTCTTC. Protein product: CASSYQANYNEQFF.

This chain links TRBV7-8 with TRBJ1-2, with 11 positions matching TRBD1. Germline loops: CDR1 SGHVS, CDR2 FQNEAQ. V lost 5 bases and J lost 7; bases outside the gene matches: 12. The CDR3 covers 16 residues. The chain's CDR3 is CASSALAGQGASGYTF. Written as DNA, the CDR3 is TGTGCCAGCAGCGCCTTAGCAGGACAGGGGGCTTCTGGCTACACCTTC.

The genes are TRBV6-5 and TRBJ2-7; D call uncertain. This CDR3 comprises 12 residues. V gave up 5 bases and J gave up 0 bases, with 5 bases separating them. Germline CDR1 reads MNHEY; CDR2 reads SVGAGI. The CDR3 reads CASSRSSYEQYF. The CDR3 coding sequence is TGTGCCAGCAGTCGCAGCTCCTACGAGCAGTACTTC.

The V call is TRBV6-6, the J call TRBJ1-1; 7 bases map to TRBD1. The CDR3 has 15 amino acids. V trimming: 7 bases; J trimming: 6 bases; junction bases outside the gene matches: 14. Looked up from germline, CDR1 is MNHNY and CDR2 is SVGAGI (reference sequence). The CDR3 loop reads CASKPQIGTVAEAFF. The CDR3 DNA reads TGTGCCAGCAAACCCCAAATAGGGACAGTTGCTGAAGCTTTCTTT.

This chain joins TRBV15 and TRBJ1-6; possibly TRBD1 for D (5 bases). CDR3 size: 15 residues. Germline CDR1 and CDR2: LNHNV and YYDKDF (reference sequence). Trimming left V 4 bases short and J 7 bases short, with 14 bases between. The CDR3 reads CATSMGRGVNSPLHF. In nucleotides, the CDR3 is TGTGCCACCAGCATGGGTCGGGGGGTGAATTCACCCCTCCACTTT.

The chain is built from TRBV6-5 and TRBJ1-2, with D unclear. The CDR3 spans 12 residues. Germline loops: CDR1 MNHEY, CDR2 SVGAGI. Here the CDR3 DNA reads TGTGCAATCGGAAGCGGTCCCGGGGGCTACACCTTC. This encodes CAIGSGPGGYTF.

The chain combines TRBV2 with TRBJ2-2; 9 bases map to TRBD1. Germline V lookup: CDR1 SNHLY, CDR2 FYNNEI. The J segment lost 6 bases and the V segment lost 7 bases, leaving 9 bases of the junction unmatched. There are 15 residues in the CDR3. CDR3 in amino acids: CASKGGQGRSGELFF. CDR3 nucleotides: TGTGCCAGCAAGGGAGGACAGGGGCGTTCCGGGGAGCTGTTTTTT.

The V gene is TRBV27, the J gene TRBJ2-7, with 7 bases that match TRBD1. Germline CDR1 reads MNHEY; CDR2 reads SMNVEV (reference sequence). This CDR3 has 16 amino acids. Trimming cost V 4 bases and J 0 bases; bases outside gene matches: 9. Here the CDR3 reads CASSSSGTATSYEQYF. In DNA form, the CDR3 reads TGTGCCAGCAGTTCGTCCGGGACAGCTACCTCCTACGAGCAGTACTTC.

CDR3 protein: CASSPGTLNNQPQHF. CDR3 sequence (DNA): TGTGCCAGCAGCCCCGGGACATTAAACAATCAGCCCCAGCATTTT. The gene calls are TRBV28 and TRBJ1-5, with D tentatively TRBD1 (6 bases). Trimming shortened V by 6 bases and J by 3 bases, and 15 bases separated the two germline ends. The CDR3 sequence is 15 residues long. Germline lookup yields CDR1 MDHEN and CDR2 SYDVKM.

This sequence joins TRBV7-6 and TRBJ1-1, with D perhaps TRBD1 (6 bases). Between the trimmed V and J ends, which lost 5 bases and 4 bases, there was a span of 14 bases. The CDR3 spans 14 residues. Looked up from germline, CDR1 is SGHVS and CDR2 is FNYEAQ. CDR3 in DNA: TGTGCCAGCAGCCCCAGGGGTGAGGGCACTGAAGCTTTCTTT. Encoded protein: CASSPRGEGTEAFF. The complete variable domain, with remaining parts taken from reference TRBV7-6 and TRBJ1-1, reads GAGVSQSPRYKVTKRGQDVALRCDPISGHVSLYWYRQALGQGPEFLTYFNYEAQQDKSGLPNDRFSAERPEGSISTLTIQRTEQRDSAMYRCASSPRGEGTEAFFGQGTRLTVV.

The CDR3 DNA reads TGTGCCAGCAGCCCCCGGAGCGTTCCAGGGCATAATTCACCCCTCCACTTT. This translates into CASSPRSVPGHNSPLHF. The rearrangement links TRBV6-2 or TRBV6-3 to TRBJ1-6, with D perhaps TRBD1 (5 bases). The CDR3 is 17 residues long. CDR1 is MNHEY, CDR2 SVGEGT, per germline. The V gene lost 6 bases and the J gene lost 5 bases, with 20 bases spanning the gap.

The J gene is TRBJ1-2, the V gene TRBV5-1, with 7 nucleotides matching TRBD1. The V segment lost 4 bases and the J segment 4 bases; nucleotides outside the gene matches: 4. Germline V gives CDR1 SGHRS, CDR2 YFSETQ. The CDR3 runs to 13 residues. Here the CDR3 reads CASSDGTAYGYTF. The CDR3 region has the DNA TGCGCCAGCAGCGACGGGACAGCCTATGGCTACACCTTC.

V gene TRBV24-1 combines with J gene TRBJ1-2; TRBD1 matches at 7 bases. Looked up from germline, CDR1 is KGHDR and CDR2 is SFDVKD. The V and J ends lost 9 bases and 4 bases, in that order; junction bases with no gene match: 4. The CDR3 length is 12 residues. CDR3 in DNA: TGTGCCACCGGGGACAGCTCCTATGGCTACACCTTC. Translation: CATGDSSYGYTF.

The chain combines TRBV6-5 with TRBJ1-1; no definite D call. V dropped 0 bases and J dropped 1 base, with 12 bases sitting between them. The germline V gene has CDR1 MNHEY and CDR2 SVGAGI. CDR3 length: 16 residues. CDR3 loop: CASSYSTGWGNTEAFF. The DNA for the CDR3 is TGTGCCAGCAGTTACTCGACGGGGTGGGGGAACACTGAAGCTTTCTTT.

This chain uses TRBV4-1 with TRBJ2-7; 8 bases line up with TRBD1. The CDR3 spans 16 residues. From germline, CDR1 is MGHRA and CDR2 YSYEKL. The J segment lost 3 bases and the V segment lost 2 bases, leaving 9 bases of the junction unmatched. The CDR3 is CASSQPDRDLYYEQYF. The CDR3 DNA reads TGCGCCAGCAGCCAACCGGACAGGGATCTATACTACGAGCAGTACTTC.

The chain links TRBV30 to TRBJ1-3; maybe TRBD1 (6 bases). This CDR3 spans 16 amino acids. Germline lookup yields CDR1 GTSNPN and CDR2 SVGIG (reference sequence). V shed 2 bases and J shed 2 bases, with 16 bases lying between them. CDR3 bases: TGTGCCTGGAGTTTCATGTCGGCAGGGGCTGGAAACACCATATATTTT. As protein: CAWSFMSAGAGNTIYF.

The rearrangement links TRBV19 to TRBJ2-3, with 8 bases identical to TRBD2. CDR1 is LNHDA, CDR2 SQIVND, per germline (reference sequence). V dropped 7 bases and J dropped 8; count of bases not matched to a gene: 8. The CDR3 has 13 amino acids. The DNA for the CDR3 is TGTGCCAGTAATCGGGGGGGAGTGGGTACGCAGTATTTT. Encoded protein: CASNRGGVGTQYF.

The V gene is TRBV27, the J gene TRBJ1-5; 9 nucleotides align to TRBD1. V shed 6 bases and J 6 bases; nucleotides not matched to a gene: 9. CDR3 length equals 15 residues. The germline V gene has CDR1 MNHEY and CDR2 SMNVEV (reference sequence). As DNA, the CDR3 is TGTGCCAGCAGATGGACAGGGGCGGTGAGTCAGCCCCAGCATTTT. The encoded protein is CASRWTGAVSQPQHF.

The chain links TRBV29-1 to TRBJ2-2; D unclear. The CDR3 length is 16 residues. Germline CDR1 reads SQVTM; CDR2 reads ANQGSEA. V was shortened by 0 bases and J by 0 bases, with 11 bases between the two germline ends. CDR3 DNA: TGCAGCGTTGAAGATTTTGAGAGAGCGAACACCGGGGAGCTGTTTTTT. Encoded protein: CSVEDFERANTGELFF.

The rearrangement joins TRBV7-2 to TRBJ2-2, with D perhaps TRBD2 (6 bases). The CDR3 extends over 14 amino acids. Between the trimmed V and J ends, which lost 5 bases and 8 bases, there was a span of 15 bases. CDR1 and CDR2 from the germline V gene are SGHTA and FQGNSA. The CDR3 loop is CASSPSYAGGELFF. In DNA, the CDR3 is TGTGCCAGCAGCCCATCTTATGCGGGAGGGGAGCTGTTTTTT.

This chain uses TRBV5-5 with TRBJ1-5; no definite D call. Germline V lookup: CDR1 SGHKS, CDR2 YYEKEE (reference sequence). V was shortened by 0 bases and J by 2 bases, with 6 bases between the two germline ends. The CDR3 covers 14 residues. CDR3 in DNA: TGTGCCAGCAGCTTGGCGGGAGGCAATCAGCCCCAGCATTTT. Translating gives CASSLAGGNQPQHF. The complete variable domain, with remaining parts taken from reference TRBV5-5 and TRBJ1-5, reads DAGVTQSPTHLIKTRGQQVTLRCSPISGHKSVSWYQQVLGQGPQFIFQYYEKEERGRGNFPDRFSARQFPNYSSELNVNALLLGDSALYLCASSLAGGNQPQHFGDGTRLSIL.

The chain uses TRBV28 and TRBJ1-4; D call uncertain. The CDR3 loop spans 15 amino acids. Germline lookup yields CDR1 MDHEN and CDR2 SYDVKM. Trimming cost V 2 bases and J 6 bases, with 13 bases left between them. CDR3 bases: TGTGCCAGCAGTTTAATAACAGCAAGGCATGAAAAACTGTTTTTT. It translates to CASSLITARHEKLFF.

This clone was counted only a few times. The chain recombines TRBV18 with TRBJ1-2; D perhaps matches TRBD1 (5 bases). The V and J ends lost 3 bases and 0 bases respectively, with 11 bases between them. The CDR3 runs 15 residues. The germline CDR1 and CDR2 sequences are KGHSH and LQKENI. CDR3 DNA: TGTGCCAGCTCACCCTCCAGGGCAACTAACTATGGCTACACCTTC. Its translation is CASSPSRATNYGYTF.